This record looks at one T cell receptor beta chain sequence and its context. These data originate in a study of T cell repertoires in cytomegalovirus infection. Study details: Signatures in public TCR beta sequences pointed to both CMV infection and matching HLA type.

TCRdb analysed the reads with MiXCR anew, one entry per CDR3 protein. The table shows around 200,000 distinct CDR3 sequences, with about 18% occurring only once. Source material: CD8+ T cells from PBMCs. The receptor comes from a human donor in good health (CMV status not recorded). Some clones in this sample may be carry-over from other donors' samples.

The DNA of the CDR3 is TGTGCCAGCAGCTTTAGACTAGCCCCAGATACGCAGTATTTT. As protein: CASSFRLAPDTQYF. The chain has TRBV7-9 and TRBJ2-3; the match to TRBD2 covers 7 bases. The CDR3 spans 14 residues. V dropped 3 bases and J dropped 4; count of bases not matched to a gene: 4. Looked up from germline, CDR1 is SEHNR and CDR2 is FQNEAQ (reference sequence).